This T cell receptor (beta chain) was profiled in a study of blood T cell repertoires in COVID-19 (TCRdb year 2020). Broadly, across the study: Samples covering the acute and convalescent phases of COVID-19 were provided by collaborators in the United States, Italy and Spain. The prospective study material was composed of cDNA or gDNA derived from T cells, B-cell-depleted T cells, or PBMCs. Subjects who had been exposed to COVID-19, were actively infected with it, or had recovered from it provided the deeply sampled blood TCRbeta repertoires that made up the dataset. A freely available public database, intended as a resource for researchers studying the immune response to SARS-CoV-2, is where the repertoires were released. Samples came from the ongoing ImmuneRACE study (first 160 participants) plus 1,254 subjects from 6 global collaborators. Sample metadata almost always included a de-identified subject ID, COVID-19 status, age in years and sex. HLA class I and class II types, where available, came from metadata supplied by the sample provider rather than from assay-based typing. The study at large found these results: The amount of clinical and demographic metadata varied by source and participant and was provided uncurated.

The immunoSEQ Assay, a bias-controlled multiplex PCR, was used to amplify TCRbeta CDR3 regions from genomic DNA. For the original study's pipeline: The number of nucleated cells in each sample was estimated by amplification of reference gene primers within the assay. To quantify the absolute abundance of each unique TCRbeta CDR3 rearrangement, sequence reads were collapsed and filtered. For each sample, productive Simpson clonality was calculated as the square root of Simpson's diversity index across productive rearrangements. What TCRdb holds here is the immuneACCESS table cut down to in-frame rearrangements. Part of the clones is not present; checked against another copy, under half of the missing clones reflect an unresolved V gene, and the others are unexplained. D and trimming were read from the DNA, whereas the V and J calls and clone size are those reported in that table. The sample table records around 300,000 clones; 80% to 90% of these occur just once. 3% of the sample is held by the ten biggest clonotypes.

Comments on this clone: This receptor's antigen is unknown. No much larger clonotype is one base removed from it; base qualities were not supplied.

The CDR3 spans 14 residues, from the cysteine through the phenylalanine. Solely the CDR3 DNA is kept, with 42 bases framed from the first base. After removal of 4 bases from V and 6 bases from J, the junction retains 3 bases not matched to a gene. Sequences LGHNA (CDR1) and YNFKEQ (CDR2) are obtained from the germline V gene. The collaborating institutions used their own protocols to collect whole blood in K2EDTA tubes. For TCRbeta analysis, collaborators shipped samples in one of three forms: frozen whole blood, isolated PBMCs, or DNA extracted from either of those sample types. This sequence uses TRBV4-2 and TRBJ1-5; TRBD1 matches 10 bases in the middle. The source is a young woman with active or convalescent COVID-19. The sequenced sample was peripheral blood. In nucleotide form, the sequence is TGTGCCAGCAGCCCCGGACAGGGGGGTCAGCCCCAGCATTTT. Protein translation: CASSPGQGGQPQHF.